This T cell receptor (beta chain) came from a study of graft-versus-host responses after intestinal transplantation (dated by TCRdb to the early 2020s). For context, the study as a whole: Recipients received multivisceral, liver-intestinal, or isolated intestinal transplants. The cohort enrolled 20 to 30 intestinal transplant recipients including one retransplant, and a few patients lacking pretransplant specimens were excluded. Samples from three later patients were sequenced in-house on an Illumina MiSeq with MiXCR processing rather than by the commercial service. All recipients received anti-thymocyte globulin induction followed by maintenance tacrolimus and steroids for roughly three years. Alloreactive clones were identified by sequencing pre-transplant mixed lymphocyte reaction products and comparing them with unstimulated pre-transplant donor and recipient T cells. Bulk TCR-beta CDR3 sequencing was used to track graft-versus-host and host-versus-graft alloreactive T cell clones in the graft, circulation and bone marrow after intestinal transplantation. A peak of at least 4% donor T cells among recipient peripheral blood mononuclear cells was the definition used for donor T cell macrochimerism.

To isolate intraepithelial and lamina propria lymphocytes from graft specimens, dithiothreitol, EDTA incubations and collagenase D digestion were used. Bulk TCR-beta sequencing was performed on serial intestinal graft biopsy specimens collected as late as 600 days after transplant. Libraries were prepared through the immunoSEQ multiplex PCR assay. For most patients, high-throughput TCR-beta CDR3 sequencing of genomic DNA was performed by Adaptive Biotechnologies. In the authors' own workflow: Adaptive's ImmunoSEQ software was the source of the TCR sequencing data for roughly 19 patients, while a few other patients were processed with MiXCR and VDJtools. CDR3 nucleotide sequences shared between donor and recipient were removed because their origin could not be assigned. To count as alloreactive, a clone needed at least 2-fold expansion over unstimulated cells and a minimum CFSE-low frequency of 0.002% (template counts) or 0.001% (read counts). Mappable clones were those detected in sequenced pre-transplant spleen, lymph node, or MLR CFSE-low populations of the donor or recipient. The cumulative frequency of alloreactive clones was calculated as a percentage of all sequences, weighted by copy number. TCRdb holds this immuneACCESS table with in-frame rearrangements only. Some clones are missing; in checked studies, unresolved V genes explain under half, and the rest has no known cause. The V and J calls and the clone size are those of that table, but D and trimming were determined from the DNA. The sample has around 8,000 clones on record, about 82% of them singletons. The biggest ten clones account for about a tenth of the sample.

Study-level results and caveats: Peak levels of circulating GvH clones were associated with declines in HvG clones early after transplant. The relatively low number and heterogeneity of intestinal transplant patients limited the conclusions. High GvH to HvG T cell clonal ratios were observed in the allografts of patients with donor T cell macrochimerism. GvH clones were found in recipient bone marrow, and some of the GvH clones appeared earlier in ileal mucosa or blood, which is consistent with an intestinal mucosal origin.

Points on this clone: Its antigen is currently not known. Base quality data are lacking; no much larger clone is found one base away.

Source: ileum tissue, taken about 130 days after transplant. The TCR was taken from a human patient who received an intestinal transplant, so some T cells may come from the graft donor.

The CDR3 protein sequence reads: CASSYRDLYEQYF. The DNA reads TGTGCCAGCAGTTACCGGGATCTCTACGAGCAGTACTTC. The V and J genes are TRBV6-5 and TRBJ2-7; the D segment could be TRBD2, given 5 matching bases. There are 13 amino acids in the CDR3, from cysteine to phenylalanine inclusive. This entry keeps only the CDR3 DNA: 39 bases, framed from base 1. Per the germline V gene, MNHEY is the CDR1 and SVGAGI is the CDR2. Trimming takes 2 bases from V and 3 bases from J, and the germline ends sit 8 bases apart.